The 3 T cell receptor beta chains below all came from one sample that was sequenced in a study of cytomegalovirus exposure and HLA in healthy donors. Primers for the PCR totalled 60 Vbeta and 13 Jbeta. The method was immunoSEQ multiplex PCR; TCRdb's version includes in-frame clones alone and lacks a portion of them. The table lists about 160,000 clones, over 70% of them singletons, with 1.4% in the top ten. The sample consisted of PBMCs. The receptors originated from a woman aged 25 to 39 in good health and CMV-seronegative.

This chain uses TRBV6-6 with TRBJ1-1; D is undetermined. In germline, CDR1 is MNHNY, CDR2 SVGAGI (reference sequence). The length of the CDR3 is 12 residues. Deletions cut 8 bases from V and 5 bases from J, with 12 bases between. CDR3 sequence (DNA): TGTGCCAGCCGGGGTCCTTTGACTGAAGCTTTCTTT. As protein: CASRGPLTEAFF.

CDR3 DNA sequence: TGTGCCAGCAGCCTTCGGACAGGAGGTCGCATCCGGCAGTTCTTC. Its translation is CASSLRTGGRIRQFF. This rearrangement joins TRBV5-6 to TRBJ2-1; 7 nucleotides align to TRBD1. CDR1 is SGHDT and CDR2 is YYEEEE in the germline V gene. V lost 4 bases, J lost 12 bases, and 16 bases stayed unmatched. This CDR3 is built from 15 residues.

This chain connects TRBV5-1 to TRBJ2-5, with 9 bases aligning to TRBD2. This CDR3 is 18 amino acids long. V trimming: 4 bases; J trimming: 1 base; junction bases outside the gene matches: 14. The germline V gene encodes CDR1 SGHRS and CDR2 YFSETQ. The CDR3 DNA reads as TGCGCCAGCAGCCCCTCCCGAGCGGGGGGAACCCTCCAAGAGACCCAGTACTTC. It is translated as CASSPSRAGGTLQETQYF.